This paragraph covers one T cell receptor (beta chain) sequence. In this sample, this clonotype turned up many times. This clone's antigen is unknown. No per-base quality is available; no much larger clone lies one base away. V is clipped by 0 bases and J by 3 bases, and the sequence between their germline boundaries is 6 bases long. CDR1 and CDR2 are read off the germline V gene as SGDLS and YYNGEE. The cysteine opens and the phenylalanine closes a CDR3 of 13 amino acids. Of all the DNA, just the CDR3 is kept, 39 bases in frame from base 1. The data belong to a study of CD8 T cells in ankylosing spondylitis (dated by TCRdb to 2017 to 2019). As for the study more broadly: The study set out to find disease-linked TCR variants by profiling T cell receptor beta repertoires in ankylosing spondylitis patients and healthy donors. The whole study cohort included roughly 110 healthy donors and 25 ankylosing spondylitis patients. Peripheral blood was sampled, and synovial fluid was also collected from ankylosing spondylitis patients.

Sequencing relied on an Illumina HiSeq 2500. Quantitative 5'-RACE with molecular barcodes was used to prepare TCR beta libraries. The authors' pipeline ran thus. A new computational method based on a probabilistic model of VDJ rearrangement was used to identify disease-linked TCR variants. The raw public reads went through TCRdb reprocessing: fastp at Q25, MiXCR clone calling, in-frame beta chains kept. Each entry merges the rows of one CDR3 protein and shows their most common DNA and genes. V and J calls and clone size were set by TCRdb, not the authors. In this sample the table shows 35,000 to 50,000 distinct CDR3 sequences, 3% to 4.5% of which occur a single time. The ten largest make up 3% to 4% of the sample. Overall results and qualifications from the work: Some motif variants were previously reported in synovial fluid and blood of reactive arthritis patients, suggesting common disease-initiation mechanisms. The disease-linked clones had a CD8+ phenotype and were found at relatively low frequencies in peripheral blood. Significant enrichment of the disease-linked clones was reported in matched synovial fluid samples from ankylosing spondylitis patients. A TCR beta motif made up of several highly homologous amino acid variants appeared to be characteristic of blood from ankylosing spondylitis patients.

The chain links TRBV9 with TRBJ1-1; there is no confident call for the D gene. This sequence was found in a female donor with ankylosing spondylitis or in good health (not recorded which). The specimen sequenced was blood, either unsorted or a sorted T cell fraction (not recorded which). The CDR3 amino acid sequence is: CASSVAEYTEAFF. Read as DNA, the sequence is TGTGCCAGCAGCGTAGCTGAGTACACTGAAGCTTTCTTT.